One sample yielded the 17 T cell receptor beta chains listed below, sequenced in a study of blood T cell repertoires in COVID-19. Sequenced by immunoSEQ multiplex PCR; TCRdb stores in-frame clones only, minus some. The sample has about 210,000 clones, 80% to 90% seen once; the top ten hold about 9.4%. The sequencing sample was made of PBMCs or T cells enriched from blood (not recorded which). The receptor set was obtained from a man aged 18 to 30 with acute COVID-19.

Only one count was recorded for this clone. The chain is built from TRBV2 and TRBJ2-7; D not resolved. The V end was cut by 4 bases, the J end by 7 bases, with 8 bases between. Germline V gene lookup returns CDR1 SNHLY and CDR2 FYNNEI. The CDR3 covers 11 residues. This CDR3 is CASSAEREQYF. CDR3 nucleotide sequence: TGTGCCAGCAGTGCGGAGAGAGAGCAGTACTTC.

The genes are TRBV7-8 and TRBJ2-1; 7 bases match TRBD1. J was trimmed by 7 bases and V by 0 bases; bases with no gene match: 3. The CDR3 has 14 residues. The germline CDR1 and CDR2 sequences are SGHVS and FQNEAQ. CDR3 sequence (DNA): TGTGCCAGCAGCTTAGCCCTGACAGGGAATGAGCAGTTCTTC. Protein product: CASSLALTGNEQFF.

J is TRBJ2-5 and V is TRBV12-5; maybe TRBD1 (7 bases). Between the trimmed V and J ends, which lost 3 bases and 0 bases, there was a span of 26 bases. The length of the CDR3 is 20 residues. Germline V CDR1 and CDR2: LGHNT, FRNRAP. The CDR3: CASGLARRDRRKFYQETQYF. DNA for the CDR3: TGTGCTAGTGGTTTAGCCCGGCGGGACAGAAGAAAATTTTACCAAGAGACCCAGTACTTC.

This clone was recorded only once. CDR3 in DNA: TGTGCCAGCAGCCGAGAGGCCTCCGGGACAGGCTATGGCTACACCTTC. It encodes CASSREASGTGYGYTF. This chain connects TRBV5-6 to TRBJ1-2, with TRBD1 identical over 8 bases. V was pared by 4 bases and J by 4 bases, with 12 bases of the junction left unmatched. Per the germline V gene, CDR1 is SGHDT and CDR2 is YYEEEE. This CDR3 has 16 residues. The full variable domain, its missing parts supplied by reference TRBV5-6 and TRBJ1-2, is DAGVTQSPTHLIKTRGQQVTLRCSPKSGHDTVSWYQQALGQGPQFIFQYYEEEERQRGNFPDRFSGHQFPNYSSELNVNALLLGDSALYLCASSREASGTGYGYTFGSGTRLTVV.

This clone was seen just once. This sequence joins TRBV5-1 and TRBJ1-4; the match to TRBD1 covers 9 bases. Germline-derived CDR1 and CDR2 are SGHRS and YFSETQ. This CDR3 contains 14 residues. The V gene end was trimmed by 5 bases and the J gene end by 8 bases; junction bases not matched to a gene: 7. For the CDR3, the DNA is TGCGCCAGCAGAAAAGACAGGGGGAGGGAAAAACTGTTTTTT. This translates into CASRKDRGREKLFF.

The V call is TRBV27, the J call TRBJ2-7; TRBD2 matches at 10 bases. The CDR3 is made up of 16 amino acids. V dropped 4 bases and J dropped 4; count of bases not matched to a gene: 10. Looked up from germline, CDR1 is MNHEY and CDR2 is SMNVEV (reference sequence). Here the CDR3 reads CASSSSSTSGQYEQYF. CDR3 DNA: TGTGCCAGCAGTTCCTCGTCGACTAGCGGGCAATACGAGCAGTACTTC.

This sequence joins TRBV6-6 and TRBJ1-2, with 11 bases identical to TRBD1. V trimming: 6 bases; J trimming: 7 bases; junction bases outside the gene matches: 7. The germline gives CDR1 MNHNY, CDR2 SVGAGI (reference sequence). The CDR3 runs to 14 residues. CDR3 in DNA: TGTGCCAGCAGACAAGGACAGGGGGCATTTGGCTACACCTTC. Translation: CASRQGQGAFGYTF.

J is TRBJ2-5 and V is TRBV11-3; D is unresolved. CDR1 is SGHNT, CDR2 YENEEA, per germline. Trimming stripped 5 bases from V and 5 bases from J, with 15 bases between. The CDR3 sequence is 14 residues long. CDR3 amino acids: CASSEARVVETQYF. CDR3 bases: TGTGCCAGCAGCGAAGCACGGGTAGTGGAGACCCAGTACTTC.

The chain links TRBV30 to TRBJ1-5, with D uncertain. Germline CDR1 is GTSNPN and CDR2 is SVGIG (reference sequence). This CDR3 contains 14 residues. The V end was cut by 0 bases, the J end by 0 bases, with 6 bases between. DNA of the CDR3: TGTGCCTGGAGTGTGTCCTATAGCAATCAGCCCCAGCATTTT. This translates into CAWSVSYSNQPQHF.

This chain uses TRBV2 with TRBJ2-1, with TRBD2 identical over 14 bases. Germline V gene lookup returns CDR1 SNHLY and CDR2 FYNNEI. The V segment lost 8 bases and the J segment 2 bases; nucleotides outside the gene matches: 5. The CDR3 runs 16 residues. CDR3 nucleotides: TGTGCCAGCCCACGGACTAGCGGGAGGCCCTACAATGAGCAGTTCTTC. This sequence encodes CASPRTSGRPYNEQFF.

J is TRBJ2-2 and V is TRBV28; D remains unclear. V was clipped by 3 bases and J by 1 base, with 9 bases between them. Germline CDR1 and CDR2: MDHEN and SYDVKM. The CDR3 extends over 15 amino acids. CDR3 in amino acids: CASSLRLLNTGELFF. CDR3 in DNA: TGTGCCAGCAGTTTGCGGCTACTGAACACCGGGGAGCTGTTTTTT.

The chain recombines TRBV28 with TRBJ2-3, with 9 bases matching TRBD1. CDR1 MDHEN and CDR2 SYDVKM come from the germline V gene. The CDR3 contains 15 residues. V lost 9 bases to trimming and J lost 0 bases; unmatched junction nucleotides: 7. This chain's CDR3 is CASPPGTGSTDTQYF. The CDR3 DNA follows: TGTGCCAGTCCTCCCGGGACAGGGAGCACAGATACGCAGTATTTT.

The V gene is TRBV28, the J gene TRBJ2-7, with D possibly being TRBD2 (6 bases). This CDR3 is 17 amino acids long. Per the germline V gene, CDR1 is MDHEN and CDR2 is SYDVKM. The germline V and J ends were trimmed by 5 bases and 5 bases, with 25 bases remaining between them. The CDR3 DNA sequence: TGTGCCAGCAGTCCCCGGGGGTGGGGCGAAGGAGGTCACGAGCAGTACTTC. Translating gives CASSPRGWGEGGHEQYF.

The chain carries TRBV30 and TRBJ1-2, with 10 bases aligning to TRBD1. The CDR3 is 15 amino acids. Germline assignment: CDR1 GTSNPN and CDR2 SVGIG (reference sequence). The trim removed 0 bases at V and 6 bases at J, leaving 7 bases unmatched. CDR3 DNA: TGTGCCTGGAGTGTACGCTCGGGACAGGGGAATGGCTACACCTTC. Amino acid sequence: CAWSVRSGQGNGYTF.

The V and J genes are TRBV5-1 and TRBJ2-1; D possibly corresponds to TRBD1 (6 bases). Deletions cut 0 bases from V and 6 bases from J, with 10 bases between. The length of the CDR3 is 14 residues. Germline V gene sequence: CDR1 SGHRS, CDR2 YFSETQ. The CDR3 reads CASSLVQGGNEQFF. DNA for the CDR3: TGCGCCAGCAGCTTGGTACAGGGTGGCAATGAGCAGTTCTTC. The whole variable domain, filled in from reference TRBV5-1 and TRBJ2-1, reads KAGVTQTPRYLIKTRGQQVTLSCSPISGHRSVSWYQQTPGQGLQFLFEYFSETQRNKGNFPGRFSGRQFSNSRSEMNVSTLELGDSALYLCASSLVQGGNEQFFGPGTRLTVL.

The V gene is TRBV25-1, the J gene TRBJ2-1; 11 bases are shared with TRBD1. CDR3 length: 16 residues. Germline V gene lookup returns CDR1 MGHDK and CDR2 SYGVNS. Unmatched junction bases numbered 7, after V lost 3 bases and J lost 6 bases. The CDR3, as DNA: TGTGCCAGCAGTGATGGAGGGGACAGGGGGGTCAATGAGCAGTTCTTC. It is translated as CASSDGGDRGVNEQFF.

The chain joins TRBV18 to TRBJ2-7; the D is unclear. Trimming stripped 3 bases from V and 0 bases from J, with 9 bases between. CDR1 KGHSH and CDR2 LQKENI come from the germline V gene. The CDR3 is made up of 14 amino acids. The CDR3 is CASSPQVSSYEQYF. In DNA, the CDR3 is TGTGCCAGCTCACCGCAGGTGAGCTCCTACGAGCAGTACTTC.